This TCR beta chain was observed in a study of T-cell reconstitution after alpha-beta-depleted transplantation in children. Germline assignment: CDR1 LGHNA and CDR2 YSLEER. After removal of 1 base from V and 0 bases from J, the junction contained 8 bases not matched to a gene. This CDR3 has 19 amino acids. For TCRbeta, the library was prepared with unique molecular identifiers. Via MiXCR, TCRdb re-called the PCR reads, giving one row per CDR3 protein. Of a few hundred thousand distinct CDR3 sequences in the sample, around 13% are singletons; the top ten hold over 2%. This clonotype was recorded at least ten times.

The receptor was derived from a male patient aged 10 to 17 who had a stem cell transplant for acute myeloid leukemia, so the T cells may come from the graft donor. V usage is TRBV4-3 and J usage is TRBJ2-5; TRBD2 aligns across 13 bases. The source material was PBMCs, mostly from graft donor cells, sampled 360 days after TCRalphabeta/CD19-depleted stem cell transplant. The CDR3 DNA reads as TGCGCCAGCAGCCAAGGGGCGACTAGCGGGAGGTCGTACCAAGAGACCCAGTACTTC. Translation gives CASSQGATSGRSYQETQYF.